The source of this TCR beta chain is a study of glioma-infiltrating T cells. As to this clonotype: Antigen unknown.

There are 14 residues in the CDR3. Germline values: CDR1 DFQATT, CDR2 SNEGSKA (reference sequence). V shed 6 bases, J shed 7 bases, and the junction held 10 bases outside the gene matches. The study's findings and limits: A blood CDR3 motif signature was depleted in highly divergent patients. Only very few CDR3 sequences appeared in both tissue and blood.

The iRepertoire nested amplicon-rescue multiplex PCR amplified TCR alpha and beta CDR3s from RNA. Tissue mRNA or PBMC total RNA, roughly 100-400 ng, went into one-step reverse transcription and amplification. TCRdb reprocessed the multiplex PCR reads via MiXCR and lists one record per CDR3 protein. Seen here are more than 300,000 distinct CDR3 sequences, 41% observed once, and the top ten hold around 13%. The sequenced sample consisted of glioma tissue, nonneoplastic brain tissue, or PBMCs (not recorded which). This clonotype was sampled from a human donor with low-grade glioma or glioblastoma, undergoing nonglioma brain surgery, or in good health (not recorded which). This chain connects TRBV20-1 to TRBJ2-1; TRBD2 agrees at 9 bases. CDR3 sequence (DNA): TGCAGTGCCACCCTTAGCGGGAGTACGAATGAGCAGTTCTTC. It codes for CSATLSGSTNEQFF.